A single sample is the source of the 21 T cell receptor beta chains below, sequenced in a study of OX40 agonist ivuxolimab in advanced cancers. Assay used: immunoSEQ multiplex PCR; TCRdb lists only in-frame clones, some missing. The sample lists 60,000 to 80,000 clones, 86% occurring once. Sequences were derived from CD4+ or CD8+ T cells sorted from blood, sampled in a trial of the OX40 agonist ivuxolimab. These receptors were taken from an adult with an advanced solid tumor such as melanoma, head and neck, liver or kidney cancer.

The chain joins TRBV18 to TRBJ1-5; 7 bases agree with TRBD1. Trimming removed 6 bases from V and 4 bases from J; junction bases left unmatched: 6. The CDR3 is 14 residues long. CDR1 and CDR2 (germline): KGHSH, LQKENI. The CDR3 protein is CASSPGTENQPQHF. In DNA, the CDR3 is TGTGCCAGCTCCCCCGGGACAGAAAATCAGCCCCAGCATTTT.

The DNA for the CDR3 is TGTGCCAGCAGCTTAGGCCGCACGGGGGAAAAACTGTTTTTT. Its translation: CASSLGRTGEKLFF. The rearrangement uses TRBV5-6 and TRBJ1-4; no clear D. This CDR3 spans 14 amino acids. V gave up 2 bases and J gave up 8 bases, with 13 bases separating them. CDR1 and CDR2 (germline): SGHDT, YYEEEE.

This clone was recorded a few times. V usage is TRBV7-9 and J usage is TRBJ2-1, with TRBD2 identical over 9 bases. Trimming at V came to 0 bases and at J to 12 bases, leaving 9 bases not matched to a gene. The germline CDR1 and CDR2 sequences are SEHNR and FQNEAQ (reference sequence). This CDR3 contains 15 residues. This CDR3 reads CASSLALSGGPTQFF. CDR3 bases: TGTGCCAGCAGCTTAGCCCTTAGCGGGGGCCCGACGCAGTTCTTC.

This chain joins TRBV11-1 and TRBJ2-5; TRBD2 agrees at 7 bases. V lost 0 bases and J lost 2; bases outside the gene matches: 0. Germline V gene sequence: CDR1 SGHAT, CDR2 FQDESV (reference sequence). The CDR3 is 14 amino acids. The CDR3 DNA follows: TGTGCCAGCAGCTTAGCGGGACTACAAGAGACCCAGTACTTC. Residues: CASSLAGLQETQYF. The entire variable domain, with the rest obtained from reference TRBV11-1 and TRBJ2-5, is as follows: EAEVAQSPRYKITEKSQAVAFWCDPISGHATLYWYRQILGQGPELLVQFQDESVVDDSQLPKDRFSAERLKGVDSTLKIQPAELGDSAMYLCASSLAGLQETQYFGPGTRLLVL.

V is TRBV4-3 and J is TRBJ1-3; possible D gene TRBD1, 5 bases. V was pared by 0 bases and J by 5 bases, with 11 bases between. The CDR3 spans 15 residues. Germline values: CDR1 LGHNA, CDR2 YSLEER. The CDR3 loop reads CASSQDSGVRNTIYF. The CDR3 DNA sequence: TGCGCCAGCAGCCAAGATTCGGGGGTACGAAACACCATATATTTT.

The rearrangement links TRBV11-3 to TRBJ1-1, with 7 bases lining up with TRBD1. Germline V gives CDR1 SGHNT, CDR2 YENEEA. This CDR3 comprises 16 residues. V dropped 4 bases and J dropped 0; count of bases not matched to a gene: 8. Here the CDR3 DNA reads TGTGCCAGCAGCTCCCGACAGGGCTTAATGAACACTGAAGCTTTCTTT. Encoded protein: CASSSRQGLMNTEAFF.

This chain connects TRBV4-1 to TRBJ1-6, with a weak D call TRBD1 (5 bases). V lost 1 base and J lost 9, with 16 bases in between. The CDR3 is 16 residues long. Germline assignment: CDR1 MGHRA and CDR2 YSYEKL. Written as DNA, the CDR3 is TGCGCCAGCAGCCAAGCGGGAAGGGGAGGAAGTTCACCCCTCCACTTT. Translating gives CASSQAGRGGSSPLHF.

The chain recombines TRBV10-3 with TRBJ2-3, with D perhaps matching TRBD1 (6 bases). The V end lost 3 bases, the J end lost 0 bases, and 10 bases lay between the germline ends. The length of the CDR3 is 15 residues. CDR1 and CDR2 (germline): ENHRY, SYGVKD. The CDR3 reads CAISDGTLSTDTQYF. The CDR3, as DNA: TGTGCCATCAGTGACGGGACACTAAGCACAGATACGCAGTATTTT.

The rearrangement joins TRBV11-2 to TRBJ1-6; D might be TRBD1 (5 bases). Germline CDR1 SGHAT, CDR2 FQNNGV. The CDR3 totals 14 residues. V lost 1 base and J 10 bases, leaving 11 bases between the germline ends. In nucleotides, the CDR3 is TGTGCCAGCAGCTTAGGTGGGGGAGGGTCACCCCTCCACTTT. This gives the protein CASSLGGGGSPLHF.

The chain joins TRBV7-6 to TRBJ1-6, with D unclear. Between the trimmed V and J ends, which lost 5 bases and 9 bases, there was a span of 14 bases. Germline assignment: CDR1 SGHVS and CDR2 FNYEAQ. The CDR3 is made up of 14 amino acids. The CDR3 region has the DNA TGTGCCAGCAGCCGATCTTCGACGGGTTCACCCCTCCACTTT. Protein sequence: CASSRSSTGSPLHF.

The gene calls are TRBV7-6 and TRBJ2-7, with D possibly TRBD1 on 6 matching bases. Germline V CDR1 and CDR2: SGHVS, FNYEAQ. The CDR3 is 15 residues long. V dropped 5 bases and J dropped 4 bases, with 18 bases sitting between them. CDR3 nucleotides: TGTGCCAGCAGCGCACTGGAGGTGGGGGCTTACGAGCAGTACTTC. Translating it yields CASSALEVGAYEQYF.

In its sample, this clone was seen a few times. CDR3 nucleotide sequence: TGTGCCAGCAGTTACACAAGTGGCTACACCTTC. Translating it yields CASSYTSGYTF. This chain uses TRBV5-8 with TRBJ1-2; no firm D call. CDR3 length equals 11 residues. V was shortened by 5 bases and J by 7 bases, with 9 bases between the two germline ends. Germline CDR1 and CDR2: SGHTS and YDEGEE.

This chain joins TRBV5-1 and TRBJ1-1; D is possibly TRBD1 (5 bases). CDR1 is SGHRS and CDR2 is YFSETQ in the germline V gene. Trimming shortened V by 0 bases and J by 3 bases, and 9 bases separated the two germline ends. CDR3 length equals 14 residues. The CDR3 reads CASSLGVGDTEAFF. DNA of the CDR3: TGCGCCAGCAGCTTGGGGGTAGGGGACACTGAAGCTTTCTTT.

The chain joins TRBV6-5 to TRBJ1-1; D not certain. With 5 bases removed from V and 0 bases from J, the gap between germline ends came to 10 bases. The CDR3 runs to 14 residues. Germline CDR1 reads MNHEY; CDR2 reads SVGAGI. DNA for the CDR3: TGTGCCAGCAGTAGCCTTGGAGTGAACACTGAAGCTTTCTTT. Protein: CASSSLGVNTEAFF.

The chain employs TRBV5-4 and TRBJ2-3, with D maybe TRBD2 (5 bases). Germline V gene lookup returns CDR1 SGHNT and CDR2 YYREEE (reference sequence). This CDR3 contains 15 residues. V was pared by 0 bases and J by 6 bases, with 14 bases between. CDR3 bases: TGTGCCAGCAGCTTGGCCCACGGGGAAGGGGATACGCAGTATTTT. It yields the protein CASSLAHGEGDTQYF.

The chain combines TRBV5-4 with TRBJ1-4, with D possibly being TRBD1 (5 bases). This CDR3 is 14 amino acids long. CDR1 and CDR2 from the germline V gene are SGHNT and YYREEE (reference sequence). Trimming cost V 2 bases and J 8 bases, with 13 bases left between them. For the CDR3, the DNA is TGTGCCAGCAGCTTCGGGGGGGGTCGCGAAAAACTGTTTTTT. The encoded protein is CASSFGGGREKLFF. Together with reference TRBV5-4 and TRBJ1-4, the CDR3 gives the full variable domain: ETGVTQSPTHLIKTRGQQVTLRCSSQSGHNTVSWYQQALGQGPQFIFQYYREEENGRGNFPPRFSGLQFPNYSSELNVNALELDDSALYLCASSFGGGREKLFFGSGTQLSVL.

This sequence joins TRBV18 and TRBJ2-4; TRBD1 or TRBD2 may be the D gene (5 bases each). Germline V gives CDR1 KGHSH, CDR2 LQKENI. This CDR3 comprises 15 residues. V lost 3 bases, J lost 7 bases, and 16 bases lay in between. CDR3 amino acids: CASSPSVQGGNIQYF. CDR3 coding DNA: TGTGCCAGCTCACCTTCGGTGCAGGGCGGGAACATTCAGTACTTC.

The chain has TRBV11-3 and TRBJ2-5; possibly TRBD1 for D (6 bases). The V end was cut by 6 bases, the J end by 5 bases, with 13 bases between. CDR3 length: 13 amino acids. Germline V gene sequence: CDR1 SGHNT, CDR2 YENEEA. Here the CDR3 reads CASSRTGQETQYF. Here the CDR3 DNA reads TGTGCCAGCAGTCGAACAGGGCAGGAGACCCAGTACTTC.

This clone appeared once. This rearrangement joins TRBV9 to TRBJ2-1; D assignment may be TRBD1 or TRBD2 (6 bases each). Germline CDR1 SGDLS, CDR2 YYNGEE. V was trimmed by 4 bases and J by 5 bases, leaving 16 bases between them. The CDR3 length is 15 residues. CDR3 in amino acids: CASSPAGGANNEQFF. CDR3 nucleotides: TGTGCCAGCAGCCCCGCCGGGGGCGCCAACAATGAGCAGTTCTTC. Supplemented by reference TRBV9 and TRBJ2-1, the full variable domain reads DSGVTQTPKHLITATGQRVTLRCSPRSGDLSVYWYQQSLDQGLQFLIQYYNGEERAKGNILERFSAQQFPDLHSELNLSSLELGDSALYFCASSPAGGANNEQFFGPGTRLTVL.

J is TRBJ2-1 and V is TRBV11-3, with TRBD2 as a possible D gene (7 bases). CDR3 length equals 17 residues. The V and J ends lost 3 bases and 6 bases respectively, with 21 bases between them. Germline V gene lookup returns CDR1 SGHNT and CDR2 YENEEA. CDR3: CASSFGGGPGSLNEQFF. The CDR3 region has the DNA TGTGCCAGCAGCTTCGGCGGGGGCCCCGGAAGTCTCAATGAGCAGTTCTTC.

The chain has TRBV6-6 and TRBJ1-1; TRBD1 agrees at 9 bases. V lost 8 bases, J lost 7 bases, and 8 bases stayed unmatched. CDR1 and CDR2 (germline): MNHNY, SVGAGI (reference sequence). This CDR3 contains 13 residues. CDR3 sequence (DNA): TGTGCCAGCGGCGGGACAGGGCGGGGTGAAGCTTTCTTT. Its protein is CASGGTGRGEAFF.